These 10 T cell receptor beta chains share one sample of origin, sequenced in a study of T cells after posttransplantation cyclophosphamide. The assay was immunoSEQ multiplex PCR, and TCRdb's table has in-frame clones only and misses some. The sample has around 23,000 clones, about 76% seen once. The sample consisted of memory CD4+ T cells sorted from PBMCs. The origin of the receptors is a woman aged 60-75 years in good health, CMV-negative, and a related stem cell transplant donor.

In this sample, this clone turned up a few times. The chain links TRBV28 to TRBJ1-1; a weak D match, TRBD1 (5 bases). Deletions cut 6 bases from V and 1 base from J, with 12 bases between. Germline lookup yields CDR1 MDHEN and CDR2 SYDVKM. This CDR3 has 14 amino acids. This CDR3 is CASRTLTANTEAFF. The CDR3 DNA reads TGTGCCAGCAGGACACTGACAGCGAACACTGAAGCTTTCTTT.

This chain links TRBV29-1 with TRBJ1-1; D remains ambiguous. Germline assignment: CDR1 SQVTM and CDR2 ANQGSEA. Trimming pared 5 bases from V and 6 bases from J, leaving 13 bases between. This CDR3 spans 12 amino acids. As DNA, the CDR3 is TGCAGCGTTAGCAGAAATCAGGCTGAAGCTTTCTTT. Its translation: CSVSRNQAEAFF.

J is TRBJ1-1 and V is TRBV2, with D perhaps matching TRBD1 (5 bases). The CDR3 totals 12 residues. The germline V gene encodes CDR1 SNHLY and CDR2 FYNNEI. V shed 7 bases and J shed 6 bases, with 12 bases lying between them. CDR3 coding DNA: TGTGCCAGCACCCCTTTGGGGCCTGAAGCTTTCTTT. Translation gives CASTPLGPEAFF.

V usage is TRBV28 and J usage is TRBJ2-3, with 11 bases that match TRBD2. There are 16 residues in the CDR3. The junction had 4 bases not matched to a gene; V was cut back by 2 bases and J by 3 bases. Germline-derived CDR1 and CDR2 are MDHEN and SYDVKM. CDR3 DNA: TGTGCCAGCAGTTTAGCGGCTAGCGGGAGGACAGATACGCAGTATTTT. This translates into CASSLAASGRTDTQYF.

In this sample, this clone turned up once. The rearrangement joins TRBV28 to TRBJ2-7; no firm D call. The CDR3 runs 17 residues. V lost 5 bases to trimming and J lost 5 bases, with 25 bases between them. In germline, CDR1 is MDHEN, CDR2 SYDVKM. The CDR3 here is CASSPIRDGPDVHEQYF. CDR3 nucleotides: TGTGCCAGCAGTCCCATCAGAGATGGGCCCGACGTCCACGAGCAGTACTTC. Drawing the rest from reference TRBV28 and TRBJ2-7, the complete variable domain is DVKVTQSSRYLVKRTGEKVFLECVQDMDHENMFWYRQDPGLGLRLIYFSYDVKMKEKGDIPEGYSVSREKKERFSLILESASTNQTSMYLCASSPIRDGPDVHEQYFGPGTRLTVT.

The count of this clone is one. The chain recombines TRBV27 with TRBJ1-6; 8 bases map to TRBD1. J lost 4 bases, V lost 8 bases, and 1 base had no gene match. Germline V gene sequence: CDR1 MNHEY, CDR2 SMNVEV (reference sequence). This CDR3 is 13 amino acids long. The CDR3: CASGQGYNSPLHF. The CDR3 coding sequence is TGTGCCAGCGGACAGGGTTATAATTCACCCCTCCACTTT.

The J gene is TRBJ2-7, the V gene TRBV4-2; 9 bases map to TRBD2. The V segment lost 0 bases and the J segment 7 bases; nucleotides outside the gene matches: 13. Germline V CDR1 and CDR2: LGHNA, YNFKEQ. This CDR3 has 17 amino acids. CDR3 in DNA: TGTGCCAGCAGCCAAGATGGGCCTAGCGGGACCCGGGGGGAGCAGTACTTC. It encodes CASSQDGPSGTRGEQYF.

This chain links TRBV25-1 with TRBJ2-2; 12 bases align to TRBD1. This CDR3 has 16 amino acids. Germline lookup yields CDR1 MGHDK and CDR2 SYGVNS. The V and J ends lost 4 bases and 7 bases, in that order; junction bases with no gene match: 7. DNA of the CDR3: TGTGCCAGCAGTGGTCCGGGACAGGGGGCTTTCGGGGAGCTGTTTTTT. Translating it yields CASSGPGQGAFGELFF.

The V gene is TRBV5-4, the J gene TRBJ2-5, with TRBD2 matching over 12 bases. Per the germline V gene, CDR1 is SGHNT and CDR2 is YYREEE (reference sequence). This CDR3 has 15 residues. J was trimmed by 7 bases and V by 2 bases; bases with no gene match: 6. The CDR3 protein is CASSLTSGGLGTQYF. In DNA form, the CDR3 reads TGTGCCAGCAGCTTAACTAGCGGGGGGCTAGGGACCCAGTACTTC.

This rearrangement joins TRBV6-6 to TRBJ1-2, with D uncertain. V lost 4 bases and J 2 bases, leaving 8 bases between the germline ends. The CDR3 contains 13 residues. Germline V lookup: CDR1 MNHNY, CDR2 SVGAGI (reference sequence). The CDR3 DNA follows: TGTGCCAGCAGTTTCCGGGTAAACTATGGCTACACCTTC. It encodes CASSFRVNYGYTF.